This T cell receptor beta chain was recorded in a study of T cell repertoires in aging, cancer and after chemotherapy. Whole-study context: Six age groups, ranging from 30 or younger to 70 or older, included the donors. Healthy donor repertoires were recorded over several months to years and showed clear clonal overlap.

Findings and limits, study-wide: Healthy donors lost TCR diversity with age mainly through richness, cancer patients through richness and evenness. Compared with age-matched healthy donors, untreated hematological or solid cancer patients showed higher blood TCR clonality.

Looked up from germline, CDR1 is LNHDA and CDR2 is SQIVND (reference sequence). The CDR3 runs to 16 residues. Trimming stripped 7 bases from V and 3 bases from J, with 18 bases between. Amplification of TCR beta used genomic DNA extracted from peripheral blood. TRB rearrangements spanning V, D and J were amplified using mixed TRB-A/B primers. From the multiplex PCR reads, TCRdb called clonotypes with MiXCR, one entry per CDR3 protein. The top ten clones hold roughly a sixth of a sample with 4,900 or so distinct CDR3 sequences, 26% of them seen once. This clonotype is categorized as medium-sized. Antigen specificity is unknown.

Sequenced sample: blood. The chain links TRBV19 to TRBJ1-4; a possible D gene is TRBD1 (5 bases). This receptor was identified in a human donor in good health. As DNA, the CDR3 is TGTGCCAGTAAGGTGGGGCGGGGGTACGCTAATGAAAAACTGTTTTTT. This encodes CASKVGRGYANEKLFF.